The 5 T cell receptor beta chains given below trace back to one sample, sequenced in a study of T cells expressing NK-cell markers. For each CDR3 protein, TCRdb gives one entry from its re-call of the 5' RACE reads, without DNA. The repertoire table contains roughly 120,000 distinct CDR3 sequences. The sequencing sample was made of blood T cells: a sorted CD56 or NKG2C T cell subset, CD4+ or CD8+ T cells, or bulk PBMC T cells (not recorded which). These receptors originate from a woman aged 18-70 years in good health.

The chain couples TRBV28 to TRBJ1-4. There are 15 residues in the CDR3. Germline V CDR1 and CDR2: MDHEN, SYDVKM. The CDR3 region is CASSPPSLEDEKLFF.

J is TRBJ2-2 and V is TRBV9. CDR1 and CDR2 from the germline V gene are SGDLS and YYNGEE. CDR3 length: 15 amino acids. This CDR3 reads CASSVSSPNTGELFF.

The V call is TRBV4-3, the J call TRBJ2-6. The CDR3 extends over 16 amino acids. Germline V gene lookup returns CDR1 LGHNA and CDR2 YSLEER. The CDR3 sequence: CASSQAPSGGANVLTF.

CDR3 protein: CASTLNTEAFF. The chain couples TRBV6-2 or TRBV6-3 to TRBJ1-1. The germline V gene has CDR1 MNHEY and CDR2 SVGEGT. The CDR3 has 11 amino acids.

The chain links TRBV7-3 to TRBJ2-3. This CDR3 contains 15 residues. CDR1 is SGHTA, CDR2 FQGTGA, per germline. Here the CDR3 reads CASSLPRVGTDTQYF.